This T cell receptor (beta chain) was sequenced in a study of a mutant IDH1 vaccine in newly diagnosed glioma. The wider study: Initiation of the vaccine course occurred 4-6 weeks after radiotherapy alone, or alongside temozolomide cycles. Beforehand, treatment had been radiotherapy, temozolomide, or both; the majority received both.

Generated by immunoSEQ multiplex PCR, the TCRdb table keeps only in-frame clones and is missing some. The sample shows almost 25,000 clones, more than 75% of them seen only once. Germline V gives CDR1 MGHDK, CDR2 SYGVNS. After removal of 4 bases from V and 8 bases from J, the junction contained 7 bases not matched to a gene. The CDR3 runs to 14 residues. The time point here: week 47, end of study. Vaccinated patients received 300 ug of mutant IDH1 20-mer peptide per dose, with topical imiquimod. Points on this clone: The antigen remains unidentified.

Study-level results: The authors found pseudoprogression apparently unrelated to changes in top peripheral T cell clonotypes.

Sequences were derived from PBMCs, sampled from a glioma patient whose treatment included an IDH1 peptide vaccine. This receptor was identified in a middle-aged man with glioma. Some clones in this sample may be carry-over from other donors' samples. The chain combines TRBV25-1 with TRBJ1-2; 10 bases are a match to TRBD1. For the CDR3, the DNA is TGTGCCAGCAGTGCGGACAGGGGGTTCTTAGGCTACACCTTC. Amino acids: CASSADRGFLGYTF.